This TCR beta chain was observed in a study of beta chain features in type 1 diabetes. Study-wide points: Naive, central memory and Treg TCRB repertoires seemed to resemble each other more closely in patients than they did in healthy donors.

CDR3 size: 14 residues. Trimming shortened V by 5 bases and J by 4 bases, and 14 bases separated the two germline ends. Germline-derived CDR1 and CDR2 are SNHLY and FYNNEI. Sorting produced populations that all topped 98% purity. For this clone: Its antigen is not known.

Expressed TCRB transcripts were sequenced after all isolated RNA was converted to cDNA. Here immunoSEQ multiplex PCR was the method, and the copy in TCRdb shows in-frame clones only, minus some. The sample carries around 58,000 clones, about three fifths recorded once. The sequence derives from a woman aged 18-30 years in good health. The chain carries TRBV2 and TRBJ1-2; possibly TRBD1 for D (6 bases). The sequenced material came from Tregs from blood. The CDR3 DNA is TGTGCCAGCAGTAACGACAGGACAATCTATGGCTACACCTTC. It specifies CASSNDRTIYGYTF.